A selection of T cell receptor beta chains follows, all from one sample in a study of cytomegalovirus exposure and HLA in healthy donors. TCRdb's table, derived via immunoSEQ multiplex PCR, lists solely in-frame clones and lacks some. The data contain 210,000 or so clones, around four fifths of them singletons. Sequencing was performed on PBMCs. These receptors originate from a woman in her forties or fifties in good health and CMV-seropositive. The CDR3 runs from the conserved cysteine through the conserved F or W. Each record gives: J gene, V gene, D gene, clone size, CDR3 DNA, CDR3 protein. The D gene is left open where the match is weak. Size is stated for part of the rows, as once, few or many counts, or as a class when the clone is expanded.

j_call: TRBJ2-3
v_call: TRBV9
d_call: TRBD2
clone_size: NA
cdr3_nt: TGTGCCAGCAGCGTACCCTCCAGCGGGGGGGCCGCAGATACGCAGTATTTT
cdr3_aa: CASSVPSSGGAADTQYF

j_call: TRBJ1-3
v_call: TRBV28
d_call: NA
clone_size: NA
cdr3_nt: TGTGCCAGCAGCTCACTTTACAGGGATGATTCTGGAAACACCATATATTTT
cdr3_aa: CASSSLYRDDSGNTIYF

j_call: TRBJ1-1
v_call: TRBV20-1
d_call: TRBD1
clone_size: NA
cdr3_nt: TGCAGTGCTGTAGGGGGCTCAGCTTTCTTT
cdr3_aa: CSAVGGSAFF

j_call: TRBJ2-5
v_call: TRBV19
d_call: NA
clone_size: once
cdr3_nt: TGTGCCAGTAGCACGGGAGTGACAGCGTCCCAAGAGACCCAGTACTTC
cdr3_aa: CASSTGVTASQETQYF

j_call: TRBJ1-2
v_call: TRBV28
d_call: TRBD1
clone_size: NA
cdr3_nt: TGTGCCAGCAGACGGGACAGTTTTTATGGCTACACCTTC
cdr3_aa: CASRRDSFYGYTF

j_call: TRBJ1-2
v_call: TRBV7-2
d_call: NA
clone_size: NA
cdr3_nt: TGTGCCAGCAGCGTAAACAGGGAGATAATAAACTATGGCTACACCTTC
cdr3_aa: CASSVNREIINYGYTF

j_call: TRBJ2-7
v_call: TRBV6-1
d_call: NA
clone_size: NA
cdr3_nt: TGTGCCAGCAGTGAAGCCCCCTGGGACTTGCAGTACTTC
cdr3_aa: CASSEAPWDLQYF

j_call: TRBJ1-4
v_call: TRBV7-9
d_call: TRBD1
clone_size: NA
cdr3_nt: TGTGCCAGCAGCTTATGGACAGGGGAGACGGCTAATGAAAAACTGTTTTTT
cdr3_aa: CASSLWTGETANEKLFF

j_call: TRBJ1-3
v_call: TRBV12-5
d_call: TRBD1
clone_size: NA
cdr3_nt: TGTGCTAGTGGTTTGCCTCAGGACAGGGCCAGGAACACCATATATTTT
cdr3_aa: CASGLPQDRARNTIYF

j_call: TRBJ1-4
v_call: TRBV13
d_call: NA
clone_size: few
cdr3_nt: TGTGCCAGCAGCTTATCCCAGGTCAGCCATGAAAAACTGTTTTTT
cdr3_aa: CASSLSQVSHEKLFF

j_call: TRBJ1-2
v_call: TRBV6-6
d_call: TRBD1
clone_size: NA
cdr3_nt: TGTGCCAGCGGGGGACAGGGTAAACTTTATGGCTACACCTTC
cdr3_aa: CASGGQGKLYGYTF

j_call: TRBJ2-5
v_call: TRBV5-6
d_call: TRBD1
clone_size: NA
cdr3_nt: TGTGCCAGCAGCTGGGGACCAGGGGGGACCCAGTACTTC
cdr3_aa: CASSWGPGGTQYF

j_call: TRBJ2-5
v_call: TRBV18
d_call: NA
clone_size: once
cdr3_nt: TGTGCCAGCTCACCAACACAAGAGACCCAGTACTTC
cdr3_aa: CASSPTQETQYF

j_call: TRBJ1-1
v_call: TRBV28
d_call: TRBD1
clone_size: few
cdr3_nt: TGTGCCAGCAGATCCGGGACAGGGATATTCACTGAAGCTTTCTTT
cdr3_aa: CASRSGTGIFTEAFF

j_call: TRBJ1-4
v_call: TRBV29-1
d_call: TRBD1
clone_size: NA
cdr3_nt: TGCAGCGTTGGGGTGGGACAGGGCTTGAATGAAAAACTGTTTTTT
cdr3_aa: CSVGVGQGLNEKLFF

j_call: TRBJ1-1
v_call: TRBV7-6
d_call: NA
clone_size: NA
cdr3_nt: TGTGCCAGCAGCTTAGAGGTCTCACGGGGCACTGAAGCTTTCTTT
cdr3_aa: CASSLEVSRGTEAFF

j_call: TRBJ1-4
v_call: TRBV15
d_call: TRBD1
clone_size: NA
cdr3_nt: TGTGCCACCAGCAGATGGGGCGGGACAGGGAATGAAAAACTGTTTTTT
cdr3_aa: CATSRWGGTGNEKLFF

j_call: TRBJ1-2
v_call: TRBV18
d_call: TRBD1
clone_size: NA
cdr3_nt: TGTGCCAGCTCACCTCCGGGACAGGGTGTGGACACCTTC
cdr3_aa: CASSPPGQGVDTF

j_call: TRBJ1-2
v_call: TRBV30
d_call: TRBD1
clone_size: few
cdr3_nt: TGTGCCTGGAGTGGGGGGACAGGGGAATTGGGCTATGGCTACACCTTC
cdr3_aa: CAWSGGTGELGYGYTF

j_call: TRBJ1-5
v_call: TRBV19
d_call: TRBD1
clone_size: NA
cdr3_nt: TGTGCCAGTAGACCGGGACAGGAGTACCAGCCCCAGCATTTT
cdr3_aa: CASRPGQEYQPQHF

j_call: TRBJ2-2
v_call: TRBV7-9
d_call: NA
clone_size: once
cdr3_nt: TGTGCCAGCAGCTTTAGCGGAGAGTACTACACCGGGGAGCTGTTTTTT
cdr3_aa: CASSFSGEYYTGELFF

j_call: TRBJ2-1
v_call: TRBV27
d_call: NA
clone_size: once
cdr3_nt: TGTGCCAGCAGTGCCCGGGCAATCGGGGGTTATTCGGGGGGCCAAATAAACAATGAGCAGTTCTTC
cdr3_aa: CASSARAIGGYSGGQINNEQFF

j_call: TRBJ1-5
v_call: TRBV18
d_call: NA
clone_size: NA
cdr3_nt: TGTGCCAGCTCACTGAGTTTAAATCAGCCCCAGCATTTT
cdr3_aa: CASSLSLNQPQHF

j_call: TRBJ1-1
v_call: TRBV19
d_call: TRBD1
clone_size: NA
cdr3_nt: TGTGCCAGTAGTATAGACGGGACAGACGAAGCTTTCTTT
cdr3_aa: CASSIDGTDEAFF

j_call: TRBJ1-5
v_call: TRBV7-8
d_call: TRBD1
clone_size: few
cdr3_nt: TGTGCCAGCAGCTTAGGACCAGGGGGTGGTCAGCCCCAGCATTTT
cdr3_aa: CASSLGPGGGQPQHF

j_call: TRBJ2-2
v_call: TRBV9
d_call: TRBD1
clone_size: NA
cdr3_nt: TGTGCCAGCAGCGTCCGAACAGGGGAAAACACCGGGGAGCTGTTTTTT
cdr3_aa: CASSVRTGENTGELFF

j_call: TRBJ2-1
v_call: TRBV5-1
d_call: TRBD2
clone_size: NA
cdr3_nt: TGCGCCAGCAGCTTCGGGGGGGAGTACAATGAGCAGTTCTTC
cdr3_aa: CASSFGGEYNEQFF

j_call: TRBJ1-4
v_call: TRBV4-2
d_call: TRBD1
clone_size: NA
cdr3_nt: TGTGCCAGCAGCCCCGGGACAGGGGGGGAAAAACTGTTTTTT
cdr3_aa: CASSPGTGGEKLFF

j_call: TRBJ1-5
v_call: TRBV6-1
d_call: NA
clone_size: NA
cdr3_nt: TGTGCCAGCAGTGAACTTGGCAGGGCATCGCCCCAGCATTTT
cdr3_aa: CASSELGRASPQHF

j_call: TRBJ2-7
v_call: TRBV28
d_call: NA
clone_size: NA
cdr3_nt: TGTGCCAGCAGCCCCAATACAGGGATGTCGCACGAGCAGTACTTC
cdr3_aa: CASSPNTGMSHEQYF

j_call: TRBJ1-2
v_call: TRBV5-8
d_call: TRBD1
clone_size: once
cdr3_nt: TGTGCCAGCAGCTACCGGGACAGGGAAGCCTACACCTTC
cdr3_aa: CASSYRDREAYTF

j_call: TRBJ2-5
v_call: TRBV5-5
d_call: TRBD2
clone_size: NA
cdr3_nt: TGTGCCAGCAGTGCGGGGGGGACCGAGACCCAGTACTTC
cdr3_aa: CASSAGGTETQYF

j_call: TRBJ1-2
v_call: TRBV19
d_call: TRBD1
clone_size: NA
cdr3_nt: TGTGCCAGTAGTGCCCCGGGACAGGGGGCCCATGGCTACACCTTC
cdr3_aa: CASSAPGQGAHGYTF

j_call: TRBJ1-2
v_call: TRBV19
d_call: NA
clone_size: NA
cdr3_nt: TGTGCCAGTAGTATAGACCCCATTCCGGGAAAATATGGCTACACCTTC
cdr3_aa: CASSIDPIPGKYGYTF

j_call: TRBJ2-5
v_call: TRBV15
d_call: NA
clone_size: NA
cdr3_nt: TGTGCCACCAGCAGAGATTTGGGGGCGTGGGAGCAGTACTTC
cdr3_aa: CATSRDLGAWEQYF

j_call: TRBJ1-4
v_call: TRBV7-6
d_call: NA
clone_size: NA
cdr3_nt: TGTGCCAGCAGCTTAGGTCGACAGTATAATGAAAAACTGTTTTTT
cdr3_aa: CASSLGRQYNEKLFF

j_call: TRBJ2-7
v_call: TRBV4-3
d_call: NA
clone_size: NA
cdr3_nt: TGCGCCAGCAGCCAAGAAGGCGGGGACGAACGGATATTCCCCTACGAGCAGTACTTC
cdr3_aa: CASSQEGGDERIFPYEQYF

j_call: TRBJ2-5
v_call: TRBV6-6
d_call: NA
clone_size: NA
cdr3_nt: TGTGCCAGCAGTTACGGAGACCCGCAGTACTTC
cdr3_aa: CASSYGDPQYF

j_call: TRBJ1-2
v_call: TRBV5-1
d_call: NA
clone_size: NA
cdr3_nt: TGCGCCAGCAGCTTGGACAGTCCTACCTATGGCTACACCTTC
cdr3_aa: CASSLDSPTYGYTF

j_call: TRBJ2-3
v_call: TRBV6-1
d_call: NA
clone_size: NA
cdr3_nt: TGTGCCAGCAGTGAACACAGAACAGATACGCAGTATTTT
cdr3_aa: CASSEHRTDTQYF

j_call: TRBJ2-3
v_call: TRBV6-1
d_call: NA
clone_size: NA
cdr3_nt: TGTGCCAGCAAAATACGGGGGGCTTCAGATACGCAGTATTTT
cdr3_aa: CASKIRGASDTQYF

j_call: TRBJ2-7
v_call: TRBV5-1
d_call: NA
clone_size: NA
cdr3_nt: TGCGCCAGCAGCATCATCGGACAGTCTTACGAGCAGTACTTC
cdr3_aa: CASSIIGQSYEQYF

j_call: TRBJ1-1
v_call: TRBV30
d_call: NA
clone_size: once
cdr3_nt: TGTGCCTGGAGCCCAGGGGACACTGAAGCTTTCTTT
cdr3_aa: CAWSPGDTEAFF

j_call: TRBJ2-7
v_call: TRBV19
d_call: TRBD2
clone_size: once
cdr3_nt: TGTGCCAGTAGTCCTAGCGGGGACTCCTACGAGCAGTACTTC
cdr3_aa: CASSPSGDSYEQYF

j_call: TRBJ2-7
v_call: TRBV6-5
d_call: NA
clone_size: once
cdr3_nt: TGTGCCAGCAGCCCCGGGACACTTAGCTCCTACGAGCAGTACTTC
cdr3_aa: CASSPGTLSSYEQYF

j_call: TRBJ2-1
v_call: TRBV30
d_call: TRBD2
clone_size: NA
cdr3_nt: TGTGCCTGGAGTGGAGCGGGGGGGCCGTACAATGAGCAGTTCTTC
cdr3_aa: CAWSGAGGPYNEQFF

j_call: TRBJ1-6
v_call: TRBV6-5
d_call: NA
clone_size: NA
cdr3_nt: TGTGCCAGCAGTTACCGCGGGACGGCGAATTCACCCCTCCACTTT
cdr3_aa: CASSYRGTANSPLHF

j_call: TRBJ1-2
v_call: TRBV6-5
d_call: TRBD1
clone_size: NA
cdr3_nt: TGTGCCAGCAGCCCGGGACAGGTGATTTTTTATGGCTACACCTTC
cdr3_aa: CASSPGQVIFYGYTF

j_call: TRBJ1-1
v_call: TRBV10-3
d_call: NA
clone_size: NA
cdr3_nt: TGTGCCACGTCGGACAGCGCCAGAGCTTTCTTT
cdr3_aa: CATSDSARAFF

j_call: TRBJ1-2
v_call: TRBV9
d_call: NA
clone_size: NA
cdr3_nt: TGTGCCAGCAGTACAGGGAACTATGGCTACACCTTC
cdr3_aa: CASSTGNYGYTF

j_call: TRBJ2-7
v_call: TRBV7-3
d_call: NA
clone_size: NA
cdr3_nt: TGTGCCAGCAGCTTAACGTCTTCGGGACACACTATGGTCGAGCAGTACTTC
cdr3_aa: CASSLTSSGHTMVEQYF

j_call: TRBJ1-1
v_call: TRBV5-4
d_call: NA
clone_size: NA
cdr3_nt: TGTGCCAGCAGCTTGCGACAGAAGGGCGACACTGAAGCTTTCTTT
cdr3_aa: CASSLRQKGDTEAFF

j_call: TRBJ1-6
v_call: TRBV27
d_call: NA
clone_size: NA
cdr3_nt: TGTGCCAGCAGTACTCGACCTATACAGGGAATGGGTTCACCCCTCCACTTT
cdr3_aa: CASSTRPIQGMGSPLHF

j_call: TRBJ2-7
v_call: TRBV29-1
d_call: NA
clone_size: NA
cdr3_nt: TGCAGCGTGGGGGACTTATACGAGCAGTACTTC
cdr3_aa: CSVGDLYEQYF

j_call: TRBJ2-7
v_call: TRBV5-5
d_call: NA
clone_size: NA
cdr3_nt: TGTGCCAGCAGCTTGCAAGGCGTGACTCTCTCCGAGCAGTACTTC
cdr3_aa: CASSLQGVTLSEQYF